This TCR beta chain was recovered during a study of shared T cell receptors in the human thymus. Data came from immunoSEQ multiplex PCR; TCRdb stores just in-frame clones and leaves some out. There are hundreds of thousands of clones in the sample; around nine tenths occur only once, and 0.0095% to 0.013% lies in the top ten. The germline V gene has CDR1 MNHNS and CDR2 SASEGT. V was clipped by 6 bases and J by 2 bases, with 7 bases between them. The CDR3 is 13 amino acids. The same sample was also studied in work on human thymus T cells. That paper adds: The thymus was resected at corrective cardiac surgery.

Sequenced material: thymocytes. This chain links TRBV6-1 with TRBJ2-2; D is possibly TRBD1 (5 bases). This clonotype was sampled from a boy in the first two years of life with a congenital heart defect. The DNA for the CDR3 is TGTGCCAGCAGCAGGGTAAACACCGGGGAGCTGTTTTTT. Translated, it gives CASSRVNTGELFF.